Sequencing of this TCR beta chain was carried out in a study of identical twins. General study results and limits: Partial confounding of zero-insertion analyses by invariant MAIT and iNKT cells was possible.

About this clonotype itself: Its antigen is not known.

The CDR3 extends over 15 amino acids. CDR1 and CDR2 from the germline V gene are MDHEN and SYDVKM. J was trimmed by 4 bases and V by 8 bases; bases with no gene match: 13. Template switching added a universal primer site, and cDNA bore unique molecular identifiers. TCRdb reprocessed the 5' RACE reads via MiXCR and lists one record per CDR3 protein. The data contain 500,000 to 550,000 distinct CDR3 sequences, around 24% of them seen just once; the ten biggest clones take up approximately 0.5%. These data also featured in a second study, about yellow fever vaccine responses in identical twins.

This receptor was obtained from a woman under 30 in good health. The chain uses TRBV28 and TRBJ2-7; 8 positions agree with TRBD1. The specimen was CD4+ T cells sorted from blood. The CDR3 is CASRGPDRGRYEQYF. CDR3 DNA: TGTGCCAGCCGGGGTCCCGACAGGGGTAGGTACGAGCAGTACTTC.